The clone carrying this TCR beta chain is medium-sized within its sample. Antigen unknown. Germline V gene data show CDR1 as LNHNV and CDR2 as YYDKDF (reference sequence). The CDR3 covers 14 residues. With V trimmed by 4 bases and J by 2 bases, 2 bases remained unmatched. The entire patient cohort was treatment-naive prior to thyroid surgery. The data are from a study of metastatic and nonmetastatic thyroid tumors. Whole-study context: From malignant and benign thyroid patients, repertoires in blood and in tumor or nodule tissue were compared.

Original data processing: Clinicopathological groups supplied CDR3 differences that were used to build a distant-metastasis classifier for papillary thyroid cancer. MiXCR re-clonotyped the PCR reads for TCRdb. The V and J calls here are based on TCRdb, not the publication. The table has some 45,000 clones, approximately 15% seen once. Overall study results and limits: In both blood and tumor samples, TCR beta diversity was reported significantly higher for malignant than benign nodules.

V and J are TRBV15 and TRBJ2-5, with TRBD1 identical over 9 bases. The origin of this receptor is a female donor with papillary thyroid cancer or a benign thyroid nodule (not recorded which). Some clones in this sample may be carry-over from other donors' samples. Sequencing was performed on blood. Written as DNA, the CDR3 is TGTGCCACCAGCAAAGACAGGGGGCAAGAGACCCAGTACTTC. Protein: CATSKDRGQETQYF.